Many counts were recorded for the clone carrying this TCR beta chain. What it recognizes is unknown. This entry is derived from a study of T cells in Graves' hyperthyroidism and ophthalmopathy. Study-level results: Most clonotypes expanded in the thyroid (above 0.001) were also present in blood.

Source material for PBMCs was about 10 ml fresh peripheral blood. Regions amplified from RNA transcripts were the TCR beta CDR3 regions. Using the HTBI primer set, a first-round RT-PCR was run on the TCR CDR3. A single record per CDR3 protein comes from TCRdb applying MiXCR to the multiplex PCR reads. The sample holds approximately 480,000 distinct CDR3 sequences; less than 25% are singletons and the top ten take 26%. Sample: blood. This TCR came from a man younger than 35 with Graves' hyperthyroidism.

The CDR3 nucleotides read TGTGCCAGCAGGATCCCAAGCGGGGGGGCCGCGAACACCGGGGAGCTGTTTTTT. It yields the protein CASRIPSGGAANTGELFF. The chain combines TRBV12-3 or TRBV12-4 with TRBJ2-2; 10 bases map to TRBD2. Trimming took 6 bases from V and 0 from J; bases not matched to a gene: 10. This CDR3 is 18 amino acids long.